This T cell receptor (beta chain) comes out of a study of CD4+ T cells in melanoma. In this sample, this clone turned up a few times. Its cognate antigen is unknown. The protocol was immunoSEQ multiplex PCR, while the TCRdb copy is restricted to in-frame clones and leaves out a portion. The data contain fewer than 20,000 clones, about 80% of them singletons. Study results and caveats: CD8+ T cell, macrophage and B cell function reportedly correlated with neoantigen-specific CD4+ T cells. Diverse differentiation states were reported for melanoma neoantigen-specific CD4+ T cells.

The origin of this receptor is a human donor with melanoma. The material sequenced was cells from a culture (not recorded whether cultured in vitro).

CDR3 coding DNA: TGTGCCAGCAGCCACTTGACAGCGCTCAATGAGCAGTTCTTC. Its translation is CASSHLTALNEQFF. The V call is TRBV16, the J call TRBJ2-1, with a weak D call TRBD1 (5 bases). The CDR3 runs to 14 residues. Between the trimmed V and J ends, which lost 3 bases and 6 bases, there was a span of 12 bases. Germline loops: CDR1 KGHSY, CDR2 FQNENV. Together with reference TRBV16 and TRBJ2-1, the CDR3 gives the full variable domain: GEEVAQTPKHLVRGEGQKAKLYCAPIKGHSYVFWYQQVLKNEFKFLISFQNENVFDETGMPKERFSAKCLPNSPCSLEIQATKLEDSAVYFCASSHLTALNEQFFGPGTRLTVL.